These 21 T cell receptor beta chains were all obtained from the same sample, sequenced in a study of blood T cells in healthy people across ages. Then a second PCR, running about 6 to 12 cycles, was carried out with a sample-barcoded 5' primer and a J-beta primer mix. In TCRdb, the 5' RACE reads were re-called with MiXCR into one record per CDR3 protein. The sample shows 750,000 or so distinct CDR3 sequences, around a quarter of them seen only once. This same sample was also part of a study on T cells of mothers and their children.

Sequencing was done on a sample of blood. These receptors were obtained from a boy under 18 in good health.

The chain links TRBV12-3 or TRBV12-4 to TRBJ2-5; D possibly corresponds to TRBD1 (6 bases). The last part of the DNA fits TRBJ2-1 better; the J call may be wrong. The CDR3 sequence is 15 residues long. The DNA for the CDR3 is TGTGCCAGCACCTCGGGGACAAACTCCTACAATGAGCAGTTCTTC. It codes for CASTSGTNSYNEQFF.

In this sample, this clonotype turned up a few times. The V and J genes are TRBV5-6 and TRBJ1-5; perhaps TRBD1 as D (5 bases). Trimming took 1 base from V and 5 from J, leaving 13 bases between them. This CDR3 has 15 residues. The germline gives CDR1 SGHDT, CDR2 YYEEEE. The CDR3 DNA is TGTGCCAGCAGCTTGTACGGGGGACTCTATCAGCCCCAGCATTTT. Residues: CASSLYGGLYQPQHF.

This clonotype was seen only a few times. The CDR3 DNA sequence: TGTGCCAGTAGTACCATCGGTGGCGGGGAGCTGTTTTTT. Its translation is CASSTIGGGELFF. The chain combines TRBV19 with TRBJ2-2; D not certain. The CDR3 covers 13 residues. V was shortened by 4 bases and J by 7 bases, with 10 bases between the two germline ends. The germline gives CDR1 LNHDA, CDR2 SQIVND (reference sequence). The entire variable domain, with the rest obtained from reference TRBV19 and TRBJ2-2, is as follows: DGGITQSPKYLFRKEGQNVTLSCEQNLNHDAMYWYRQDPGQGLRLIYYSQIVNDFQKGDIAEGYSVSREKKESFPLTVTSAQKNPTAFYLCASSTIGGGELFFGEGSRLTVL.

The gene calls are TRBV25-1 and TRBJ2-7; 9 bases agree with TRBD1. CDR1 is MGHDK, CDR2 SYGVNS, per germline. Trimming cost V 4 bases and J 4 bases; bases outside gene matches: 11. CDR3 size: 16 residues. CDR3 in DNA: TGTGCCAGCAGTGCCCCTTCCGGGACAGGGCATTACGAGCAGTACTTC. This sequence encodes CASSAPSGTGHYEQYF.

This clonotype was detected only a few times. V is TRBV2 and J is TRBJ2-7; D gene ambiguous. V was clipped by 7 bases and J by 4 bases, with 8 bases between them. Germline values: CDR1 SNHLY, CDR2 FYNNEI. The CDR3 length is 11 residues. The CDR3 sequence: CASTDGYEQYF. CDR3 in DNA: TGTGCCAGCACTGATGGGTACGAGCAGTACTTC.

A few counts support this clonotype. The CDR3 nucleotides are TGTGCTAGCCAAAGCACGTCAGTCGACACAGATACGCAGTATTTT. Translation gives CASQSTSVDTDTQYF. The rearrangement joins TRBV12-5 to TRBJ2-3; D gene unclear. The CDR3 sequence is 15 residues long. Germline assignment: CDR1 LGHNT and CDR2 FRNRAP. Between the trimmed V and J ends, which lost 9 bases and 2 bases, there was a span of 18 bases.

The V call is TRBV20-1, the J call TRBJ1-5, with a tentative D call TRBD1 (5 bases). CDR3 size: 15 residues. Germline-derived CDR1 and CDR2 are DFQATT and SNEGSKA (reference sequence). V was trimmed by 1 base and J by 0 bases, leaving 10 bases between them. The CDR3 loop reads CSARAEGYSNQPQHF. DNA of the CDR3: TGCAGTGCTAGAGCAGAGGGGTATAGCAATCAGCCCCAGCATTTT.

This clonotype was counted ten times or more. As DNA, the CDR3 is TGTGCCAGCAGCTTATCCGGGACACAAGAGACCCAGTACTTC. Translating it yields CASSLSGTQETQYF. The genes are TRBV7-9 and TRBJ2-5; D possibly corresponds to TRBD1 (6 bases). Germline CDR1 and CDR2: SEHNR and FQNEAQ (reference sequence). Trimming took 2 bases from V and 2 from J, leaving 9 bases between them. The CDR3 has 14 amino acids.

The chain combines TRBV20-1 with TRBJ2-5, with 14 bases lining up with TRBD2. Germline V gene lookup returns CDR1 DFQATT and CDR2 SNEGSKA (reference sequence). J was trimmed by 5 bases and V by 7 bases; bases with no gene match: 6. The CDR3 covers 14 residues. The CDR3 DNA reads TGCAGTGGACTAGCGGGGGGGGCCTCGGAGACCCAGTACTTC. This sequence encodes CSGLAGGASETQYF.

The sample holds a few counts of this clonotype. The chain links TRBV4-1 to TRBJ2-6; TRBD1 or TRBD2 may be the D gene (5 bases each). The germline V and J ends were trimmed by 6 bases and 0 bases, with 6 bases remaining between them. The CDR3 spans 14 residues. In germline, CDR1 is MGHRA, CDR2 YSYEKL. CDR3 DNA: TGCGCCAGCAGGGGACCCTCTGGGGCCAACGTCCTGACTTTC. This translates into CASRGPSGANVLTF.

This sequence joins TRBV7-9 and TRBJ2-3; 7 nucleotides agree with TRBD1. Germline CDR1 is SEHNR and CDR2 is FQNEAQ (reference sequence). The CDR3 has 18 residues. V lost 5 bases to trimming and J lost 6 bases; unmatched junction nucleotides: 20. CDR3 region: CASSQGAVMTGTADTQYF. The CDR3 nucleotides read TGTGCCAGCAGCCAAGGCGCTGTCATGACAGGGACAGCGGATACGCAGTATTTT.

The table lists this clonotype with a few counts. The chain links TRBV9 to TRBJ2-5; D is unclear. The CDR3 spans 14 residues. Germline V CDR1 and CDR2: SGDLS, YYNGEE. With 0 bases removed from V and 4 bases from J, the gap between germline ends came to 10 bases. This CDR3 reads CASSVGIGLETQYF. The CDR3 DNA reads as TGTGCCAGCAGCGTAGGTATAGGCTTAGAGACCCAGTACTTC.

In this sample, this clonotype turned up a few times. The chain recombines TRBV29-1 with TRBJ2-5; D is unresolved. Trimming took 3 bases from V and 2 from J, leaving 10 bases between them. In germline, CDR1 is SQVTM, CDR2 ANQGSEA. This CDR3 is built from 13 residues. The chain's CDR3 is CSVDNSSQETQYF. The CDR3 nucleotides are TGCAGCGTTGATAACAGTTCTCAAGAGACCCAGTACTTC.

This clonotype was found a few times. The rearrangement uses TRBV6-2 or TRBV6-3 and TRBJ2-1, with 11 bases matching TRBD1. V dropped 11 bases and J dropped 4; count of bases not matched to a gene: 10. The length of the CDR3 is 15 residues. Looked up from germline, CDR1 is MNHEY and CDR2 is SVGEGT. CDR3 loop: CAGTDGTGGYNEQFF. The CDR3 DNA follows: TGTGCCGGCACCGATGGGACAGGGGGTTACAATGAGCAGTTCTTC.

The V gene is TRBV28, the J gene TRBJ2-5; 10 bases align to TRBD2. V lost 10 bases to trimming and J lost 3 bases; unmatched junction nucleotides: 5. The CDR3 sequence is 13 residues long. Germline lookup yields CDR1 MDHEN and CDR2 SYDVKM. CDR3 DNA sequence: TGTGCCATCGCACTAGCGGGGAAAGAGACCCAGTACTTC. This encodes CAIALAGKETQYF.

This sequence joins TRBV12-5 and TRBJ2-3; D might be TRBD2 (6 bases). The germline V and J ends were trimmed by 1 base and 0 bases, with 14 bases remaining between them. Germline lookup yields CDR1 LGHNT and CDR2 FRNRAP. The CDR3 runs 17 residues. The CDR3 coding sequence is TGTGCTAGTGGTTTGGGTTACGGGACTTCAAGCACAGATACGCAGTATTTT. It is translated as CASGLGYGTSSTDTQYF.

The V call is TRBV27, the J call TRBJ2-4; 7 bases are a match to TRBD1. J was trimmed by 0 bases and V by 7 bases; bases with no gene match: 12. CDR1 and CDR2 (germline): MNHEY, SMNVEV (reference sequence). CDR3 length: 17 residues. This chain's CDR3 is CASKSLDRLSAKNIQYF. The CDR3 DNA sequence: TGTGCCAGCAAATCCTTGGACAGGCTGTCAGCCAAAAACATTCAGTACTTC.

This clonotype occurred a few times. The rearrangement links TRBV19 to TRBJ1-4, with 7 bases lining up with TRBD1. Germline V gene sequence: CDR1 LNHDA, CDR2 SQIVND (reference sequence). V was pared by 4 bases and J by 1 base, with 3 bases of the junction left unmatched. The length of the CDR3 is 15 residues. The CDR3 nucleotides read TGTGCCAGTAGTACCAGACAGGGAACTAATGAAAAACTGTTTTTT. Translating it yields CASSTRQGTNEKLFF.

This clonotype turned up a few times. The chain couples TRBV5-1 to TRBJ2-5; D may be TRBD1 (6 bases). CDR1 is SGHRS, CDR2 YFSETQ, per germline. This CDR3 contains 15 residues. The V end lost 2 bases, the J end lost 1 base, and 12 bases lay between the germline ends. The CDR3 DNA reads TGCGCCAGCAGCTTTACAGACAGGCGCCAAGAGACCCAGTACTTC. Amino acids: CASSFTDRRQETQYF. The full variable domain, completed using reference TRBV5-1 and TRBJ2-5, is KAGVTQTPRYLIKTRGQQVTLSCSPISGHRSVSWYQQTPGQGLQFLFEYFSETQRNKGNFPGRFSGRQFSNSRSEMNVSTLELGDSALYLCASSFTDRRQETQYFGPGTRLLVL.

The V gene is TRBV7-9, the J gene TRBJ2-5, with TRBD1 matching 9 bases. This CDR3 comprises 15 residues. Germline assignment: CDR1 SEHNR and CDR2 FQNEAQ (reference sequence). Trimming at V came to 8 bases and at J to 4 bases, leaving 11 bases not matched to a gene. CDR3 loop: CASGASQGARETQYF. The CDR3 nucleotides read TGTGCCAGCGGCGCCTCACAGGGGGCGAGAGAGACCCAGTACTTC. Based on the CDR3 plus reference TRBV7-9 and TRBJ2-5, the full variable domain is DTGVSQNPRHKITKRGQNVTFRCDPISEHNRLYWYRQTLGQGPEFLTYFQNEAQLEKSRLLSDRFSAERPKGSFSTLEIQRTEQGDSAMYLCASGASQGARETQYFGPGTRLLVL.

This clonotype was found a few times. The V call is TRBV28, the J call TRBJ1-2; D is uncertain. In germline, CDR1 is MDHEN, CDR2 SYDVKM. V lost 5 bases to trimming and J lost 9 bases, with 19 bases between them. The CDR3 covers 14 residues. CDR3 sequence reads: CASSRPGPPGSYTF. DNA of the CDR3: TGTGCCAGCAGTCGTCCCGGGCCCCCGGGGAGCTACACCTTC.